These 13 T cell receptor beta chains share one sample of origin, sequenced in a study of blood T cell repertoires in COVID-19. Assay used: immunoSEQ multiplex PCR; TCRdb lists only in-frame clones, some missing. The sample shows over 150,000 clones, roughly 84% of them seen only once. The specimen was peripheral blood. These receptors came from a man in his sixties or seventies with active or convalescent COVID-19.

The rearrangement joins TRBV2 to TRBJ2-3; a weak D match, TRBD1 (5 bases). This CDR3 contains 14 residues. CDR1 is SNHLY, CDR2 FYNNEI, per germline. The ends were cut back, 6 bases at V and 2 bases at J, with 12 bases in the middle. CDR3 loop: CASRKGPFTDTQYF. CDR3 sequence (DNA): TGTGCCAGCAGGAAGGGGCCCTTCACAGATACGCAGTATTTT.

This chain joins TRBV7-9 and TRBJ1-4; D is uncertain. V was shortened by 1 base and J by 3 bases, with 6 bases between the two germline ends. CDR1 is SEHNR and CDR2 is FQNEAQ in the germline V gene (reference sequence). This CDR3 is 14 amino acids long. The CDR3 DNA follows: TGTGCCAGCAGCTTAGGACACCCTAATGAAAAACTGTTTTTT. It specifies CASSLGHPNEKLFF.

This rearrangement joins TRBV7-8 to TRBJ1-2; no clear D. Per germline, CDR1 SGHVS and CDR2 FQNEAQ. V shed 1 base and J shed 7 bases, with 19 bases lying between them. The CDR3 runs 16 residues. DNA for the CDR3: TGTGCCAGCAGCTTAGGTGGCGGAACTATTCGCGTTGGCTACACCTTC. It is translated as CASSLGGGTIRVGYTF.

This sequence joins TRBV7-2 and TRBJ2-5; TRBD1 matches at 7 bases. There are 14 residues in the CDR3. J lost 4 bases, V lost 4 bases, and 6 bases had no gene match. Germline CDR1 and CDR2: SGHTA and FQGNSA. The CDR3 DNA reads as TGTGCCAGCAGCTCAAACAGGGGTGGAGAGACCCAGTACTTC. Protein: CASSSNRGGETQYF. The variable domain in full, with the rest retrieved from reference TRBV7-2 and TRBJ2-5, is GAGVSQSPSNKVTEKGKDVELRCDPISGHTALYWYRQSLGQGLEFLIYFQGNSAPDKSGLPSDRFSAERTGGSVSTLTIQRTQQEDSAVYLCASSSNRGGETQYFGPGTRLLVL.

The chain carries TRBV28 and TRBJ2-2; a weak D match, TRBD1 (6 bases). V was shortened by 2 bases and J by 3 bases, with 10 bases between the two germline ends. The CDR3 covers 15 residues. The germline gives CDR1 MDHEN, CDR2 SYDVKM. As DNA, the CDR3 is TGTGCCAGCAGTTTACCAGGGACATACACCGGGGAGCTGTTTTTT. This gives the protein CASSLPGTYTGELFF.

The chain uses TRBV21-1 and TRBJ2-1; the tabulated D call, TRBD2, remains unverified against the DNA. TRBV21-1 is a known pseudogene. The CDR3 has 16 amino acids. The CDR3 reads CASSKGTSGPTNEQFF. In DNA form, the CDR3 reads TGTGCCAGCAGCAAAGGGACTAGCGGTCCAACGAATGAGCAGTTCTTC.

The CDR3 region has the DNA TGTGCCAGCTCAGCATTTGGGGGACAGGGTAACACTGAAGCTTTCTTT. Protein sequence: CASSAFGGQGNTEAFF. The chain is built from TRBV18 and TRBJ1-1, with 9 positions matching TRBD1. This CDR3 is built from 16 residues. CDR1 and CDR2 (germline): KGHSH, LQKENI. The V segment lost 5 bases and the J segment 2 bases; nucleotides outside the gene matches: 9.

The chain carries TRBV10-1 and TRBJ2-3; D not resolved. Per the germline V gene, CDR1 is WNHNN and CDR2 is SYGVQD (reference sequence). The CDR3 has 14 residues. V lost 3 bases, J lost 3 bases, and 10 bases lay in between. The CDR3 region has the DNA TGCGCCAGCAGTGACCCAGGTTATACAGATACGCAGTATTTT. Amino acids: CASSDPGYTDTQYF.

This clone was recorded once. The CDR3 region has the DNA TGTGCCAGCAGAGATCCGGGACAGGCCCACTATGGCTACACCTTC. It is translated as CASRDPGQAHYGYTF. The V gene is TRBV25-1, the J gene TRBJ1-2; 8 positions match TRBD1. CDR1 MGHDK and CDR2 SYGVNS come from the germline V gene. The CDR3 is made up of 15 amino acids. V lost 6 bases and J lost 3; bases outside the gene matches: 9.

In this sample, this clone turned up once. The chain carries TRBV19 and TRBJ1-2, with TRBD1 identical over 7 bases. Germline CDR1 is LNHDA and CDR2 is SQIVND (reference sequence). The CDR3 runs 15 residues. V shed 7 bases and J 4 bases; nucleotides not matched to a gene: 12. The CDR3 nucleotides are TGTGCCAGTAAAACCCAGGAGGCAGGGGGCTATGGCTACACCTTC. Protein: CASKTQEAGGYGYTF. The entire variable domain, with the rest obtained from reference TRBV19 and TRBJ1-2, is as follows: DGGITQSPKYLFRKEGQNVTLSCEQNLNHDAMYWYRQDPGQGLRLIYYSQIVNDFQKGDIAEGYSVSREKKESFPLTVTSAQKNPTAFYLCASKTQEAGGYGYTFGSGTRLTVV.

This chain connects TRBV18 to TRBJ2-1, with 7 bases identical to TRBD2. The CDR3 loop spans 16 amino acids. The germline V gene has CDR1 KGHSH and CDR2 LQKENI. V shed 5 bases and J 5 bases; nucleotides not matched to a gene: 12. The CDR3 loop reads CASSSSGGGGDNEQFF. Here the CDR3 DNA reads TGTGCCAGCTCATCCTCCGGCGGGGGAGGGGACAATGAGCAGTTCTTC.

This chain joins TRBV30 and TRBJ2-7; 10 bases agree with TRBD1. The CDR3 spans 18 residues. V trimming: 3 bases; J trimming: 2 bases; junction bases outside the gene matches: 16. Germline V gene data show CDR1 as GTSNPN and CDR2 as SVGIG (reference sequence). CDR3 sequence reads: CAWRGGQGMRLSPYEQYF. The DNA of the CDR3 is TGTGCCTGGAGGGGGGGACAGGGGATGCGGCTCTCCCCCTACGAGCAGTACTTC.

This sequence joins TRBV5-6 and TRBJ2-7; 9 bases map to TRBD1. The CDR3 covers 17 residues. Germline V gene sequence: CDR1 SGHDT, CDR2 YYEEEE. The V and J ends lost 5 bases and 3 bases, in that order; junction bases with no gene match: 15. This CDR3 reads CASSPIKLGQGDYEQYF. DNA of the CDR3: TGTGCCAGCAGTCCGATCAAGCTGGGACAGGGAGACTACGAGCAGTACTTC.